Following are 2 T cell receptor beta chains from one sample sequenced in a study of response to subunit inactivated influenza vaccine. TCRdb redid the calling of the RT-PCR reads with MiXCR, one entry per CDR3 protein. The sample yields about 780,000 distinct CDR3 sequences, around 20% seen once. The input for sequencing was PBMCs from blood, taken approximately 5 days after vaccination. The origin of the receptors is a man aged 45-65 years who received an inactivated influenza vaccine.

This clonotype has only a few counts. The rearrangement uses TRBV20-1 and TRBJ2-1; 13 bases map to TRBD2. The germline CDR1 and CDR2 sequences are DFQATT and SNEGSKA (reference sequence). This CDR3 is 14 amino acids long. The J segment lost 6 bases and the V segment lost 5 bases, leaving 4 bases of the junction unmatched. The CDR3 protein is CSAYRLAGGNEQFF. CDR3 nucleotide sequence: TGCAGTGCTTACAGACTAGCGGGGGGCAATGAGCAGTTCTTC.

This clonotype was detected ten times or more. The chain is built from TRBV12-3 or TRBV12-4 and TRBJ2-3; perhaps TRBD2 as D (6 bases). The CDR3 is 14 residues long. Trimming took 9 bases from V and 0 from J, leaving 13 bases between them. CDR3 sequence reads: CASVGRPSTDTQYF. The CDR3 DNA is TGTGCCAGTGTCGGGAGACCTAGCACAGATACGCAGTATTTT.